The TCR beta chain described here comes from a study of T cells in Graves' hyperthyroidism and ophthalmopathy (dated by TCRdb to between 2018 and 2020). About the full investigation: Peripheral blood was sampled at the time of initial diagnosis, prior to any treatment. TCR V-J signatures able to tell the groups apart were searched for in a discovery cohort of 100 patients, of whom roughly 42 had Graves' ophthalmopathy and 55 to 60 had stable Graves' hyperthyroidism. Whether ophthalmopathy could be predicted prospectively was tested in an independent validation cohort made up of approximately 19 hyperthyroidism patients plus 17 patients who later progressed to ophthalmopathy. For training and testing, the roughly 97 patients in the discovery cohort were randomly divided in a 7:3 ratio. Thyroid tissue and blood T-cell repertoires from roughly 6 Graves' hyperthyroidism patients were also compared in the study. After sampling, hyperthyroidism patients received methimazole starting at 30 mg daily, and ophthalmopathy patients received high-dose intravenous methylprednisolone. According to the paper, TCR Vbeta CDR3 sequencing was carried out on 120 to 150 peripheral blood samples, which came from 40 to 45 ophthalmopathy, 75 to 80 hyperthyroidism and approximately 17 progressor patients. Here is what the overall study found, with its caveats: Most expanded thyroid clonotypes (frequency above 0.001) were also found in blood, which suggests that blood repertoires may mirror thyroid immune responses. A model built on a 13 V-J signature distinguished ophthalmopathy from stable hyperthyroidism, reaching about 89% sensitivity and about 81% specificity in cross-validation and 80%/75% in testing. Sample size was not statistically predetermined, and investigators were not blinded to group allocation. In validation, the model predicted progression to ophthalmopathy a median of around 6.5 months before onset, with about 64% sensitivity and roughly 77% specificity.

The CDR3 spans 18 residues, from the cysteine through the phenylalanine. Just the 54-base CDR3 DNA is kept, in frame starting at base 1. The V end gives up 5 bases and the J end 4 bases, leaving 11 bases in the junction not matched to a gene. CDR1 and CDR2, looked up from the germline V gene, are MNHNS and SASEGT. Ophthalmopathy patients had moderately to severely active disease, Clinical Activity Score of at least 3, NOSPECS grade of at least 4, and duration under 3 months. The study excluded patients with uncontrolled infections, other autoimmune diseases, pregnancy or lactation. Clinical symptoms, serum thyroxine and TRAb, thyroid ultrasound, and orbital computed tomography formed the basis for the diagnoses. Ficoll-Paque density gradient centrifugation was used to isolate PBMCs from 9.5 to 10 ml of fresh peripheral blood. Total RNA was extracted using Trizol reagent, and RNA quality was assessed on an Agilent 2100 Bioanalyzer.

Concerning this clonotype itself: It lacks a known antigen. One base away there is no much larger clone; base qualities are not given.

The TCR beta CDR3 regions were amplified from RNA transcripts. The first round of RT-PCR for the TCR CDR3 was performed with the HTBI primer set and the Qiagen OneStep RT-PCR kit. The libraries were constructed in a second round of multiplex PCR and then size-selected and purified. Libraries were sequenced paired-end with 100 bp reads on an Illumina HiSeq2000. Per the authors' processing: SOAPnuke was used to process the raw data, throwing out any read that contained adapters or uncalled bases, had a mean Phred below 15, or lacked an exact constant-primer or identifier match. COPE v1.2.5 was used to merge the high-quality paired reads, and each unique nucleotide sequence was defined as a clonotype. MiTCR v1.1 was used to align clonotypes to the IMGT TRBV, TRBD and TRBJ reference segments. The analysis was restricted to V-J combinations with a frequency above 0.0001, which together covered over 99% of the repertoires. The TCS score was defined as the ratio of F50 (clonal expansion) to E x V (chaos), calculated using BLOSUM62-based TCRdist between CDR3 peptides within each V-J. Welch's t-statistics and random forest reduced fewer than 600 V-J features to under 15, which were used in a naive Bayes classifier (R e1071). The public reads were reanalyzed by TCRdb: fastp trimming at Q25, MiXCR alignment, in-frame beta chains only. Rows are unified per CDR3 protein, each entry keeping the most common DNA and genes. TCRdb assigned the V and J calls; the authors' analysis was not used. This sample is represented by some 490,000 distinct CDR3 sequences; about 20% of them were singletons. The ten largest account for around 47% of the sample.

The chain is assembled from TRBV6-1 and TRBJ2-3; 14 nucleotides in the junction match TRBD2. This receptor was identified in a woman in her 70s with Graves' ophthalmopathy. Sequencing used blood. The CDR3 has the sequence CASSQQTSGRAPPDTQYF. At the DNA level, the sequence is TGTGCCAGCAGTCAACAGACTAGCGGGAGGGCCCCCCCAGATACGCAGTATTTT.